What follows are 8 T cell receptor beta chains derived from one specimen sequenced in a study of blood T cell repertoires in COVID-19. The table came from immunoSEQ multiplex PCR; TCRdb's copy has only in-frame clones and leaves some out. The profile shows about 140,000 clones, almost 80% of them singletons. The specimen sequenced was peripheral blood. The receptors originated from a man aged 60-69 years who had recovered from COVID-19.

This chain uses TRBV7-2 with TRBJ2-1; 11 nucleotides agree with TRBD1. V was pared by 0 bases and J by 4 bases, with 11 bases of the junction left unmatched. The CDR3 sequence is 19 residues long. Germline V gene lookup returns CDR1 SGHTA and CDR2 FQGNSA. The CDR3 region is CASSLAGGTGGTGYNEQFF. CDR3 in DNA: TGTGCCAGCAGCTTAGCCGGGGGGACAGGGGGAACTGGGTACAATGAGCAGTTCTTC.

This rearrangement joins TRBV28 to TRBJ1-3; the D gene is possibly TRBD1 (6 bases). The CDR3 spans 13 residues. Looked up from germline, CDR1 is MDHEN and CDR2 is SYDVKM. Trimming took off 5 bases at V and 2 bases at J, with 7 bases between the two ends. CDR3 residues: CASSTGTGNTIYF. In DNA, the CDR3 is TGTGCCAGCAGTACAGGGACTGGAAACACCATATATTTT.

The CDR3 sequence is CASSLEPLSSGNTIYF. The CDR3 DNA follows: TGTGCCAGCAGTCTCGAGCCCCTGAGCTCTGGAAACACCATATATTTT. The chain employs TRBV28 and TRBJ1-3; D remains unclear. The germline V gene encodes CDR1 MDHEN and CDR2 SYDVKM. The CDR3 runs to 16 residues. V was shortened by 5 bases and J by 0 bases, with 14 bases between the two germline ends.

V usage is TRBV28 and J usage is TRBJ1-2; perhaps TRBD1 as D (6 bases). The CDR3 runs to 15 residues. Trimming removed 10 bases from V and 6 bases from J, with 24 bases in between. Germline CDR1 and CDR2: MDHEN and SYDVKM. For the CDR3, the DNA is TGTGCCATCGAACTGCGGGGAGGGGACACCCATGGCTACACCTTC. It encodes CAIELRGGDTHGYTF.

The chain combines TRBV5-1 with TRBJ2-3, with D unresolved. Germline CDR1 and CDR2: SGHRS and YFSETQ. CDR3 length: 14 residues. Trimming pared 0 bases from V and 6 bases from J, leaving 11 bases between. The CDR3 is CASSLEPSADTQYF. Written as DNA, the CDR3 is TGCGCCAGCAGCTTGGAGCCGAGTGCGGATACGCAGTATTTT.

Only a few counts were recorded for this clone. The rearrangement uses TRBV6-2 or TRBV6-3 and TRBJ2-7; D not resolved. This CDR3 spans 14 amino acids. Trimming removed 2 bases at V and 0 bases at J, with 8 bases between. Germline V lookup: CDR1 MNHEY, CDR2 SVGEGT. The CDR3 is CASSYAGGSYEQYF. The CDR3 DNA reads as TGTGCCAGCAGTTACGCCGGCGGCTCCTACGAGCAGTACTTC.

In DNA, the CDR3 is TGCAGTGCTAGTGCCCCGGGTCCGAGCTCCTACAATGAGCAGTTCTTC. Encoded protein: CSASAPGPSSYNEQFF. The chain is built from TRBV20-1 and TRBJ2-1; no clear D gene. Germline V lookup: CDR1 DFQATT, CDR2 SNEGSKA (reference sequence). The CDR3 length is 16 residues. The V end was cut by 3 bases, the J end by 0 bases, with 15 bases between.

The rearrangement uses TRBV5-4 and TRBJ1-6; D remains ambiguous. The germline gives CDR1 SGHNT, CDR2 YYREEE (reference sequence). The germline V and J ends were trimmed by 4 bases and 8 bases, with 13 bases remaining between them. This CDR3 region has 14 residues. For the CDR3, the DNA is TGTGCCAGCAGCCCGGCGGTCGGAGATTCACCCCTCCACTTT. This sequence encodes CASSPAVGDSPLHF.